This TCR beta chain emerged from a study of blood T cell repertoires in COVID-19. Study-wide background: Some COVID-19 samples were acute and others convalescent; all came from the United States, Italy and Spain.

Per the original data handling: For nucleated cells, counts were estimated from reference gene primer amplification. Libraries were prepared by immunoSEQ multiplex PCR; TCRdb keeps only in-frame clonotypes and omits some of them. V and J calls and clone size follow that table, whereas D and trimming were derived from the DNA. The sample has some 240,000 clones; approximately 86% are singletons. In this sample, this clone turned up once. This CDR3 comprises 15 residues. Germline lookup yields CDR1 SGHRS and CDR2 YFSETQ. Trimming took 3 bases from V and 2 from J, leaving 12 bases between them. The sequencing sample was made of peripheral blood. The TCR originated in a man aged 60 to 75 who had recovered from COVID-19. The rearrangement uses TRBV5-1 and TRBJ2-1; D perhaps matches TRBD2 (5 bases). The CDR3 spells CASSWTWPAYNEQFF. The CDR3 DNA reads as TGCGCCAGCAGCTGGACTTGGCCGGCCTACAATGAGCAGTTCTTC.